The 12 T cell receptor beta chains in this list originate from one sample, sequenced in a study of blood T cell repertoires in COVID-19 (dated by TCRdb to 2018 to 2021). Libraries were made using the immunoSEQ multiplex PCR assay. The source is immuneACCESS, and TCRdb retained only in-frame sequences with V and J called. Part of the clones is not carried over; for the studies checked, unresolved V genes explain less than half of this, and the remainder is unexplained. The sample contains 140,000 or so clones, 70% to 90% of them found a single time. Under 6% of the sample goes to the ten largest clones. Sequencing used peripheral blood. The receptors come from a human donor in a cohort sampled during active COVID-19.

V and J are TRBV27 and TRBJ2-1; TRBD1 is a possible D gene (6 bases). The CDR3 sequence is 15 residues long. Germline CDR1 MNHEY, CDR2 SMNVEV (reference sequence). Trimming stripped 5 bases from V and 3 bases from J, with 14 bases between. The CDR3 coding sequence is TGTGCCAGCAGTCTAACGGACAGTTACTACAATGAGCAGTTCTTC. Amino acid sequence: CASSLTDSYYNEQFF.

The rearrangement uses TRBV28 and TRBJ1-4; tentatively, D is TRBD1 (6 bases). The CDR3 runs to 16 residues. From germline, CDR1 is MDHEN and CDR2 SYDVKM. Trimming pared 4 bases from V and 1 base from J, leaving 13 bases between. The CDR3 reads CASSSRQVITNEKLFF. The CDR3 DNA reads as TGTGCCAGCAGTTCCCGACAGGTGATAACTAATGAAAAACTGTTTTTT.

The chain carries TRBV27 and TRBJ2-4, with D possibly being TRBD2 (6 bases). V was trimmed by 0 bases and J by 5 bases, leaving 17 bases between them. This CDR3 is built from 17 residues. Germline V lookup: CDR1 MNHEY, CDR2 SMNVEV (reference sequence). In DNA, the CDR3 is TGTGCCAGCAGTTTATCGTGGGGAGGCCAGTTACAAAACATTCAGTACTTC. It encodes CASSLSWGGQLQNIQYF.

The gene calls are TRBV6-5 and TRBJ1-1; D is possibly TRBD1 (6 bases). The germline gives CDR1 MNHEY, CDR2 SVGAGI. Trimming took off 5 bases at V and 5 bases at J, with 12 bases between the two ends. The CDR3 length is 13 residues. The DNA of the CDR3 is TGTGCCAGCAGTCCCCCGACAGGAACTGAAGCTTTCTTT. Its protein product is CASSPPTGTEAFF.

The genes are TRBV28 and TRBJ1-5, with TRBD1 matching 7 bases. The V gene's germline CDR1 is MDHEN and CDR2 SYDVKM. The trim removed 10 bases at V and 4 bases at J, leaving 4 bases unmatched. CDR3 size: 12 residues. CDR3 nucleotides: TGTGCCATCGGACAGGCAAATCAGCCCCAGCATTTT. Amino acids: CAIGQANQPQHF.

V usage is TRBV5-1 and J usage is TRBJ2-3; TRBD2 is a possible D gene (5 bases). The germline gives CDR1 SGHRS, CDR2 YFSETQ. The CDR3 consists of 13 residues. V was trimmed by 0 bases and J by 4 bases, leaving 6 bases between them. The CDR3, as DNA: TGCGCCAGCAGCTTGGAGGGAGCAGATACGCAGTATTTT. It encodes CASSLEGADTQYF.

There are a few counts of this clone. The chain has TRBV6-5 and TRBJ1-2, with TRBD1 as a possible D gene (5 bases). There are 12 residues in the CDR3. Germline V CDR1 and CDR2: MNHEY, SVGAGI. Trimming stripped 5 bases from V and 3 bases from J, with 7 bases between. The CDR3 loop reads CASSQGDYGYTF. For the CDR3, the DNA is TGTGCCAGCAGTCAGGGCGACTATGGCTACACCTTC.

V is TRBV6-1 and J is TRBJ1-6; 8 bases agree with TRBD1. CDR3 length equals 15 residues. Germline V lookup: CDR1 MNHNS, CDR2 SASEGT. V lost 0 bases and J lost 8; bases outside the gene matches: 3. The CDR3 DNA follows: TGTGCCAGCAGTGAAGCAAGACAGGGGCATTCACCCCTCCACTTT. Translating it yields CASSEARQGHSPLHF.

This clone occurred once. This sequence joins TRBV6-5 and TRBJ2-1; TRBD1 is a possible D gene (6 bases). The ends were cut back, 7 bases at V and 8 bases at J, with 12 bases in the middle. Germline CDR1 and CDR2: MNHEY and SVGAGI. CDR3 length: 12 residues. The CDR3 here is CASTWSGDEQFF. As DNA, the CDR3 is TGTGCCAGCACTTGGTCAGGGGATGAGCAGTTCTTC.

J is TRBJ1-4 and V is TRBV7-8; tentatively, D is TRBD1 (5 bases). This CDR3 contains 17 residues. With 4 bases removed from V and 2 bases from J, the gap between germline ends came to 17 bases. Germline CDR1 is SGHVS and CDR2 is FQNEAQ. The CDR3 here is CASSSRGSGRTNEKLFF. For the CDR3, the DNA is TGTGCCAGCAGCTCCCGGGGGAGCGGTCGGACTAATGAAAAACTGTTTTTT.

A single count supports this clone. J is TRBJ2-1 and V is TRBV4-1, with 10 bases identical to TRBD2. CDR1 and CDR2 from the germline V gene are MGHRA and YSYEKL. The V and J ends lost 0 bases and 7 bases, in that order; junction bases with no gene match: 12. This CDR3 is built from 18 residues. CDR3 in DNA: TGCGCCAGCAGCCAAGATTATTGGGCTAGCGGGAGTAAAAATGAGCAGTTCTTC. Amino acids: CASSQDYWASGSKNEQFF.

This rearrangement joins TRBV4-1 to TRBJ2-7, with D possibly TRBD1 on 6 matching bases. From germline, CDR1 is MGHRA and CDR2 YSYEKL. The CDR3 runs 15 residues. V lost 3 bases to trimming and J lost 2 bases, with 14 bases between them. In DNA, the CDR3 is TGCGCCAGCAGCCACCTCCAGACAGGTCCCTACGAGCAGTACTTC. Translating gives CASSHLQTGPYEQYF.